Below, one TCR beta chain is given with its context. How the authors handled the data: Estimation of nucleated cell counts was performed using reference gene primer amplification. The data were produced by immunoSEQ multiplex PCR, yet TCRdb's version contains in-frame clones alone and is incomplete. V and J calls plus clone size are reproduced from that table; the DNA served to infer D and trimming. The sample has approximately 190,000 clones, 88% seen once; the top ten hold roughly 5.5%. The data were obtained in a study of blood T cell repertoires in COVID-19. Study background: Samples came from the United States, Italy and Spain, spanning acute and convalescent COVID-19. Sample material is recorded as cDNA or gDNA derived from T cells, B-cell-depleted T cells, or PBMCs.

Germline V gene sequence: CDR1 SEHNR, CDR2 FQNEAQ (reference sequence). The CDR3 covers 13 residues. V dropped 8 bases and J dropped 7 bases, with 18 bases sitting between them. The chain combines TRBV7-9 with TRBJ2-7; tentatively, D is TRBD1 (6 bases). The clonotype originates from a man aged 40-55 years with active or convalescent COVID-19. What was sequenced was peripheral blood. The CDR3, as DNA: TGTGCCAGCGAGGGGGAAAACGGACGGGAGCAGTACTTC. This gives the protein CASEGENGREQYF.